This T cell receptor beta chain was recorded in a study of T cell responses to AZD1222 COVID-19 vaccine. A word on this clone: Its antigen is currently unknown.

The junction had 8 bases not matched to a gene; V was cut back by 4 bases and J by 4 bases. The germline V gene has CDR1 SGHNT and CDR2 YYREEE (reference sequence). This CDR3 is 15 amino acids long. Profiling relied on immunoSEQ multiplex PCR, and the TCRdb table lists in-frame clones only, not all of them. The sample yields about 76,000 clones, about 88% seen once. Study-wide results and limits: The study identified only a handful of AZD1222 recipients as seropositive at baseline. Sampled repertoires all dated from after the peak T cell response.

This sequence originates from an adult in good health. The sample consisted of peripheral blood, taken on day 0 of AZD1222 vaccination. V and J are TRBV5-4 and TRBJ1-2; 9 bases map to TRBD1. The CDR3 spells CASSPTGGILYGYTF. CDR3 DNA: TGTGCCAGCAGCCCCACAGGGGGCATCCTCTATGGCTACACCTTC. Combining the CDR3 with reference TRBV5-4 and TRBJ1-2 gives the whole variable domain ETGVTQSPTHLIKTRGQQVTLRCSSQSGHNTVSWYQQALGQGPQFIFQYYREEENGRGNFPPRFSGLQFPNYSSELNVNALELDDSALYLCASSPTGGILYGYTFGSGTRLTVV.